This T cell receptor beta chain derives from a study of blood T cell repertoires in COVID-19. Assay: immunoSEQ multiplex PCR; the TCRdb copy retains only in-frame clones and omits some. The sample holds 180,000 or so clones, over 80% seen once. This CDR3 contains 15 residues. V shed 6 bases, J shed 1 base, and the junction held 5 bases outside the gene matches. Germline CDR1 MNHEY, CDR2 SVGAGI. The specimen was peripheral blood. The TCR originated in a woman aged 40 to 49 with COVID-19, enrolled during active disease. V and J are TRBV6-5 and TRBJ2-7, with TRBD2 matching 11 bases. The CDR3 spells CASSSSGGGSYEQYF. Written as DNA, the CDR3 is TGTGCCAGCAGCAGTAGCGGGGGGGGGTCCTACGAGCAGTACTTC.